The clone carrying this T cell receptor (beta chain) rates as medium-sized. This record belongs to a study of metastatic and nonmetastatic thyroid tumors. Germline V lookup: CDR1 LNHDA, CDR2 SQIVND (reference sequence). The CDR3 extends over 15 amino acids. With 5 bases clipped from V and 2 bases from J, the junction kept 8 bases outside the gene matches. No patient had received any treatment before thyroid surgery. TCRdb reanalyzed the PCR reads with MiXCR. The sample has over 30,000 clones, about a fifth seen once. The gene calls are TRBV19 and TRBJ2-7; 8 nucleotides align to TRBD2. Input material: tumor tissue. This TCR was recovered from a male donor with papillary thyroid cancer or a benign thyroid nodule (not recorded which). Some clones in this sample may be carry-over from other donors' samples. Written as DNA, the CDR3 is TGTGCCAGTAGTGTAGCTAGCGGGCAAACCTACGAGCAGTACTTC. Encoded protein: CASSVASGQTYEQYF. Full variable domain (outside the CDR3, taken from reference TRBV19 and TRBJ2-7): DGGITQSPKYLFRKEGQNVTLSCEQNLNHDAMYWYRQDPGQGLRLIYYSQIVNDFQKGDIAEGYSVSREKKESFPLTVTSAQKNPTAFYLCASSVASGQTYEQYFGPGTRLTVT.